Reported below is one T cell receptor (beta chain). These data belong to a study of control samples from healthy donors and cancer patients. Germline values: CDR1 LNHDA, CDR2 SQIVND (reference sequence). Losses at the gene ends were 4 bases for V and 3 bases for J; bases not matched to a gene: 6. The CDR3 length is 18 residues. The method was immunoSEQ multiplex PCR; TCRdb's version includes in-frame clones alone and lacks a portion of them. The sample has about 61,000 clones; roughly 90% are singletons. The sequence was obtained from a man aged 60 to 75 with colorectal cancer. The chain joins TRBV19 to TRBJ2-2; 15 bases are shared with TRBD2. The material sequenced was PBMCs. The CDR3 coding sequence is TGTGCCAGTAGTACACCGGGACTAGCGGGGGGATACACCGGGGAGCTGTTTTTT. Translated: CASSTPGLAGGYTGELFF.